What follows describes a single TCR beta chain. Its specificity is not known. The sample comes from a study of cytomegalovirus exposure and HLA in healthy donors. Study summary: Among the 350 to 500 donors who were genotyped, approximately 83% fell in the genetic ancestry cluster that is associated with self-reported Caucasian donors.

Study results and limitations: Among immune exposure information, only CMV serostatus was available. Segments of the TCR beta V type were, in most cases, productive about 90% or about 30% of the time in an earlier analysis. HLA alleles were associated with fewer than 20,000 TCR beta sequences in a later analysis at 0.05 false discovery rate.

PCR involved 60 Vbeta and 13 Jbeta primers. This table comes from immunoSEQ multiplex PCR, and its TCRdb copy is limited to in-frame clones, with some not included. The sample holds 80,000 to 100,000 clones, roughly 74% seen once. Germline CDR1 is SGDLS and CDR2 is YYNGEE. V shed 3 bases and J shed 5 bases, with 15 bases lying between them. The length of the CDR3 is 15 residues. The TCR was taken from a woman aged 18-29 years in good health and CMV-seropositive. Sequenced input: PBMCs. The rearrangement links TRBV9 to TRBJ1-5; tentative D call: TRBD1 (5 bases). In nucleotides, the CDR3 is TGTGCCAGCAGCGCCCATTTGGGGCGCGATCAGCCCCAGCATTTT. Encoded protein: CASSAHLGRDQPQHF.